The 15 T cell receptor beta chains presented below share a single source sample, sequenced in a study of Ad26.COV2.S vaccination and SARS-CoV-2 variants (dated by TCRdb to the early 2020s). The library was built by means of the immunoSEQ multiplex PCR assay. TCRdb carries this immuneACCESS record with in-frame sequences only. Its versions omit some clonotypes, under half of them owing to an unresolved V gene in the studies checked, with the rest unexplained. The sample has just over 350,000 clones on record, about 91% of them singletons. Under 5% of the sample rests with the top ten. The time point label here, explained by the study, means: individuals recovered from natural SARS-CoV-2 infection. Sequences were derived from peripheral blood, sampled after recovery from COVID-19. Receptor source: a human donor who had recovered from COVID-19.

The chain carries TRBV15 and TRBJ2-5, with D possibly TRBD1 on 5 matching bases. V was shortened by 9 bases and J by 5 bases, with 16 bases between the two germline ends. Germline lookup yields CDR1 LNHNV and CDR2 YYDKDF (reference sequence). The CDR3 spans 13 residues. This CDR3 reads CATSGGRVETQYF. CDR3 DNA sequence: TGTGCCACTTCGGGTGGCAGGGTGGAGACCCAGTACTTC.

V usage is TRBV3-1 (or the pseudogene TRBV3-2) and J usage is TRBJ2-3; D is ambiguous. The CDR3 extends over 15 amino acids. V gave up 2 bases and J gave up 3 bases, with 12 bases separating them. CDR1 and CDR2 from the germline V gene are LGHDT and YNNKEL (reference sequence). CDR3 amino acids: CASSQRGTSTDTQYF. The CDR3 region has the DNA TGTGCCAGCAGCCAACGCGGAACTTCGACAGATACGCAGTATTTT.

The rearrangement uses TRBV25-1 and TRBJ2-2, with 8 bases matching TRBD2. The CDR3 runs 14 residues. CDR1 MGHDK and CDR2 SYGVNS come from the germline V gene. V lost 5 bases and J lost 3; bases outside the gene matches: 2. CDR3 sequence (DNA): TGTGCCAGCAGTCAAGCGGGGGACACCGGGGAGCTGTTTTTT. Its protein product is CASSQAGDTGELFF.

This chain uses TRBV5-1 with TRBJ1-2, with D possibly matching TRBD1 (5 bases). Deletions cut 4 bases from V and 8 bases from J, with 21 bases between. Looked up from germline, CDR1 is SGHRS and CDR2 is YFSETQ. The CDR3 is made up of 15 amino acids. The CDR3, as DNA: TGCGCCAGCAGCCCAGAGACAGAGTTGAGGCGGGGCTACACCTTC. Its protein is CASSPETELRRGYTF.

CDR3 amino acids: CASSYSRGGNSPLHF. CDR3 DNA: TGTGCCAGCAGTTACTCGAGGGGTGGTAATTCACCCCTCCACTTT. The chain employs TRBV6-5 and TRBJ1-6, with D perhaps matching TRBD1 (5 bases). With 0 bases removed from V and 6 bases from J, the gap between germline ends came to 9 bases. Germline lookup yields CDR1 MNHEY and CDR2 SVGAGI. CDR3 length equals 15 residues.

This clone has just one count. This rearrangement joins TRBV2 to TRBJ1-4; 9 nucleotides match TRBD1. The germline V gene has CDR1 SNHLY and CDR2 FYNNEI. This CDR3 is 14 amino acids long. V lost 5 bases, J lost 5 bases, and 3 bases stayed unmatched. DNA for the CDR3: TGTGCCAGCAGTAAGGACAGGGGCAATGAAAAACTGTTTTTT. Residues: CASSKDRGNEKLFF.

The CDR3 loop is CASSRLAGAYNEQFF. CDR3 bases: TGTGCCAGCAGTCGACTAGCGGGGGCCTACAATGAGCAGTTCTTC. The V gene is TRBV6-4, the J gene TRBJ2-1, with TRBD2 matching over 12 bases. Losses at the gene ends were 5 bases for V and 2 bases for J; bases not matched to a gene: 1. Germline V CDR1 and CDR2: MRHNA, SNTAGT. The CDR3 spans 15 residues.

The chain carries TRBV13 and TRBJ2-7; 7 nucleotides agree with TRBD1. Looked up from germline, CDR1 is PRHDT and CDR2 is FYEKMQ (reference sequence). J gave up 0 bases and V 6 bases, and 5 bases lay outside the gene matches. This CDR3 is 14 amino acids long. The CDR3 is CASRRGGSSYEQYF. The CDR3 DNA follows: TGTGCCAGCAGACGAGGGGGCAGCTCCTACGAGCAGTACTTC.

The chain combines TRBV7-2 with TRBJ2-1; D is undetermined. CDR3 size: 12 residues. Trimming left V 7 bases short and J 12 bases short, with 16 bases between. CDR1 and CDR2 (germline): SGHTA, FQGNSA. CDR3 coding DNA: TGTGCCAGCACCACGACCCCGACTCGGCAGTTCTTC. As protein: CASTTTPTRQFF.

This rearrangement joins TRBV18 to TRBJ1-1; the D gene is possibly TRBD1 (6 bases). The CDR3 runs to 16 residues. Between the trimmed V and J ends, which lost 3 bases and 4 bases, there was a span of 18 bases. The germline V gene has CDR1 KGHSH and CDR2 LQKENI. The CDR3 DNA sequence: TGTGCCAGCTCACCGCTTGACAGGCCGTGGGGCACTGAAGCTTTCTTT. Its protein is CASSPLDRPWGTEAFF.

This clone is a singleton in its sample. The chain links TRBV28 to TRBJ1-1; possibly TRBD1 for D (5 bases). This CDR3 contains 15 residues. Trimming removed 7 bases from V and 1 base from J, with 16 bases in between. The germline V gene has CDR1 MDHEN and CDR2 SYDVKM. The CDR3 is CASTFPRVTNTEAFF. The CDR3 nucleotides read TGTGCCAGCACCTTCCCCAGGGTCACGAACACTGAAGCTTTCTTT.

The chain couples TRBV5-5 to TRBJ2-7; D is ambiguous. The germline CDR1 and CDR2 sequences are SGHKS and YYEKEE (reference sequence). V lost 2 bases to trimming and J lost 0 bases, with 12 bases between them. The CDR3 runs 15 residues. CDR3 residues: CASSFLDADSYEQYF. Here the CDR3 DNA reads TGTGCCAGCAGCTTTTTGGACGCAGACTCCTACGAGCAGTACTTC. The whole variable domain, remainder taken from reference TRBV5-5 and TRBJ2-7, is DAGVTQSPTHLIKTRGQQVTLRCSPISGHKSVSWYQQVLGQGPQFIFQYYEKEERGRGNFPDRFSARQFPNYSSELNVNALLLGDSALYLCASSFLDADSYEQYFGPGTRLTVT.

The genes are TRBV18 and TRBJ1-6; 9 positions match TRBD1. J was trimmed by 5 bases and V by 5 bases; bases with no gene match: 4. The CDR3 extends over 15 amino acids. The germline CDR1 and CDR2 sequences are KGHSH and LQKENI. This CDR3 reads CASSFGTGNNSPLHF. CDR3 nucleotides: TGTGCCAGCTCATTTGGGACAGGGAATAATTCACCCCTCCACTTT.

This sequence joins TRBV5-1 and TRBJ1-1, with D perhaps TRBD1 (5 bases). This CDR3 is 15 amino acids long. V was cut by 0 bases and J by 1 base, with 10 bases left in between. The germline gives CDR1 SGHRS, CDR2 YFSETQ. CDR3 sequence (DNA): TGCGCCAGCAGCTTGGCCCCAGGGTCGAACACTGAAGCTTTCTTT. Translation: CASSLAPGSNTEAFF.

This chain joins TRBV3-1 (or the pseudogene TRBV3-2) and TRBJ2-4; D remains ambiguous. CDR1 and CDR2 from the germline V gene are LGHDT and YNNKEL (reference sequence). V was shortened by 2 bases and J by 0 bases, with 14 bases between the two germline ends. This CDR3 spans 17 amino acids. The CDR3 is CASSQSDLALAKNIQYF. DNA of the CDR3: TGTGCCAGCAGCCAAAGCGATTTAGCCTTAGCCAAAAACATTCAGTACTTC.